Following are 18 T cell receptor beta chains from one sample sequenced in a study of blood T cell repertoires in COVID-19 (dated by TCRdb to the early 2020s). Library generation was performed with the immunoSEQ multiplex PCR assay. This immuneACCESS table, as held by TCRdb, lists in-frame sequences with V and J called but not all clones. Of the missing ones, under half trace to an unresolved V gene in checked studies; the others have no known cause. This sample is represented by roughly 260,000 clones; about 89% of them were singletons. The ten biggest clones cover 2% to 3% of the sample. Sequenced material: peripheral blood. Source of these receptors: a woman in her 50s with acute or convalescent COVID-19.

J is TRBJ2-3 and V is TRBV7-3; 11 nucleotides agree with TRBD2. The CDR3 contains 18 residues. Germline assignment: CDR1 SGHTA and CDR2 FQGTGA. V shed 2 bases and J 2 bases; nucleotides not matched to a gene: 9. CDR3 region: CASSLGDSGRDFTDTQYF. As DNA, the CDR3 is TGTGCCAGCAGCTTAGGGGATAGCGGGAGGGATTTCACAGATACGCAGTATTTT.

V is TRBV15 and J is TRBJ2-7; 7 nucleotides line up with TRBD1. The trim removed 1 base at V and 7 bases at J, leaving 7 bases unmatched. The CDR3 loop spans 14 amino acids. CDR1 is LNHNV and CDR2 is YYDKDF in the germline V gene (reference sequence). The CDR3 sequence is CATSRAKDRLEQYF. CDR3 nucleotide sequence: TGTGCCACCAGCAGAGCGAAGGACAGGTTGGAGCAGTACTTC.

The chain links TRBV5-1 to TRBJ1-3; no definite D call. V was clipped by 0 bases and J by 0 bases, with 4 bases between them. Germline CDR1 reads SGHRS; CDR2 reads YFSETQ. This CDR3 has 14 residues. The CDR3 sequence is CASSLGVSGNTIYF. For the CDR3, the DNA is TGCGCCAGCAGCTTGGGAGTCTCTGGAAACACCATATATTTT.

V gene TRBV5-1 combines with J gene TRBJ1-2; D gene unclear. The CDR3 extends over 14 amino acids. CDR1 is SGHRS, CDR2 YFSETQ, per germline. The germline V and J ends were trimmed by 4 bases and 4 bases, with 14 bases remaining between them. The CDR3 here is CASSPRDGPYGYTF. In nucleotides, the CDR3 is TGCGCCAGCAGCCCACGGGATGGCCCCTATGGCTACACCTTC.

The gene calls are TRBV5-4 and TRBJ1-1, with 10 bases aligning to TRBD1. The CDR3 sequence is 16 residues long. V dropped 3 bases and J dropped 4; count of bases not matched to a gene: 9. Germline V gene lookup returns CDR1 SGHNT and CDR2 YYREEE (reference sequence). The CDR3 loop reads CASSSAKTGGGTEAFF. CDR3 nucleotide sequence: TGTGCCAGCAGCTCAGCCAAGACAGGGGGCGGCACTGAAGCTTTCTTT.

The chain joins TRBV18 to TRBJ1-2, with no clear D. V lost 1 base, J lost 5 bases, and 11 bases lay in between. The length of the CDR3 is 14 residues. CDR1 and CDR2 (germline): KGHSH, LQKENI. The CDR3 spells CASSPRSGPYGYTF. CDR3 coding DNA: TGTGCCAGCTCACCACGTTCAGGTCCTTATGGCTACACCTTC.

On this clone itself: Other DNA sequences in this sample translate to the same CDR3. V gene TRBV27 combines with J gene TRBJ2-5; no clear D. This CDR3 comprises 11 residues. Germline assignment: CDR1 MNHEY and CDR2 SMNVEV (reference sequence). V lost 3 bases, J lost 4 bases, and 3 bases lay in between. In DNA form, the CDR3 reads TGTGCCAGCAGTTTCCGAGAGACCCAGTACTTC. Translated: CASSFRETQYF.

The chain couples TRBV10-3 to TRBJ2-1, with 8 bases aligning to TRBD2. The CDR3 is made up of 16 amino acids. The junction had 13 bases not matched to a gene; V was cut back by 8 bases and J by 4 bases. The germline gives CDR1 ENHRY, CDR2 SYGVKD. DNA of the CDR3: TGTGCCATCGGGGGCCCCGCTAGCGGGCAATACAATGAGCAGTTCTTC. As protein: CAIGGPASGQYNEQFF.

Written as DNA, the CDR3 is TGTGCCAGCTCACCAACTCGTTCTCCTAACTATGGCTACACCTTC. Protein sequence: CASSPTRSPNYGYTF. V and J are TRBV18 and TRBJ1-2; the D is unclear. Germline V lookup: CDR1 KGHSH, CDR2 LQKENI. CDR3 length equals 15 residues. V lost 2 bases to trimming and J lost 0 bases, with 10 bases between them.

The chain uses TRBV30 and TRBJ2-7, with a tentative D call TRBD1 (6 bases). Germline V gives CDR1 GTSNPN, CDR2 SVGIG (reference sequence). V was clipped by 7 bases and J by 6 bases, with 19 bases between them. This CDR3 has 13 residues. The chain's CDR3 is CASADHQGGEQYF. CDR3 DNA: TGTGCCTCGGCCGACCATCAAGGGGGCGAGCAGTACTTC. Complete variable domain (other parts from reference TRBV30 and TRBJ2-7): SQTIHQWPATLVQPVGSPLSLECTVEGTSNPNLYWYRQAAGRGLQLLFYSVGIGQISSEVPQNLSASRPQDRQFILSSKKLLLSDSGFYLCASADHQGGEQYFGPGTRLTVT.

The chain joins TRBV3-1 (or the pseudogene TRBV3-2) to TRBJ2-7, with 16 nucleotides matching TRBD2. Germline loops: CDR1 LGHDT, CDR2 YNNKEL (reference sequence). The CDR3 covers 17 residues. With V trimmed by 4 bases and J by 2 bases, 5 bases remained unmatched. CDR3 bases: TGTGCCAGCAGCCCTTCGGGACTAGCGGGAGGGCCCTACGAGCAGTACTTC. Amino acids: CASSPSGLAGGPYEQYF.

The chain carries TRBV12-3 or TRBV12-4 and TRBJ1-1; possible D gene TRBD1, 6 bases. The CDR3 contains 13 residues. Trimming took off 4 bases at V and 4 bases at J, with 10 bases between the two ends. The CDR3 nucleotides read TGTGCCAGCAGTTCCAGGGGTGTCACTGAAGCTTTCTTT. This sequence encodes CASSSRGVTEAFF.

The chain has TRBV5-4 and TRBJ2-7; 8 nucleotides align to TRBD2. After removal of 0 bases from V and 2 bases from J, the junction contained 13 bases not matched to a gene. This CDR3 region has 18 residues. Germline lookup yields CDR1 SGHNT and CDR2 YYREEE (reference sequence). CDR3 amino acids: CASSLVDAWGGRPYEQYF. The CDR3 DNA reads as TGTGCCAGCAGCTTGGTAGACGCCTGGGGCGGGAGGCCCTACGAGCAGTACTTC.

The chain couples TRBV19 to TRBJ2-1; the match to TRBD2 covers 7 bases. J gave up 5 bases and V 3 bases, and 7 bases lay outside the gene matches. The CDR3 has 15 amino acids. Germline CDR1 is LNHDA and CDR2 is SQIVND (reference sequence). The CDR3: CASSIRASGNNEQFF. As DNA, the CDR3 is TGTGCCAGTAGTATTCGAGCTAGCGGTAACAATGAGCAGTTCTTC. The full variable domain, completed using reference TRBV19 and TRBJ2-1, is DGGITQSPKYLFRKEGQNVTLSCEQNLNHDAMYWYRQDPGQGLRLIYYSQIVNDFQKGDIAEGYSVSREKKESFPLTVTSAQKNPTAFYLCASSIRASGNNEQFFGPGTRLTVL.

The rearrangement joins TRBV19 to TRBJ1-1, with D maybe TRBD1 (5 bases). Trimming removed 3 bases from V and 0 bases from J, with 14 bases in between. The CDR3 sequence is 16 residues long. Per the germline V gene, CDR1 is LNHDA and CDR2 is SQIVND (reference sequence). The chain's CDR3 is CASSIKGVGMNTEAFF. CDR3 nucleotides: TGTGCCAGTAGTATTAAAGGGGTGGGGATGAACACTGAAGCTTTCTTT.

The V gene is TRBV10-3, the J gene TRBJ2-6, with 7 bases that match TRBD1. CDR3 size: 17 residues. Germline loops: CDR1 ENHRY, CDR2 SYGVKD. The junction had 12 bases not matched to a gene; V was cut back by 9 bases and J by 1 base. CDR3 sequence (DNA): TGTGCCATTTCCGGGACAGAGTACGAGTCTGGGGCCAACGTCCTGACTTTC. It encodes CAISGTEYESGANVLTF.

The chain recombines TRBV10-3 with TRBJ1-5; the match to TRBD1 covers 11 bases. V lost 10 bases and J lost 0; bases outside the gene matches: 5. Per germline, CDR1 ENHRY and CDR2 SYGVKD. The CDR3 has 15 residues. The CDR3, as DNA: TGTGCCACGGACAGGGGGCAAGGTAGCAATCAGCCCCAGCATTTT. Translating gives CATDRGQGSNQPQHF.

The chain combines TRBV27 with TRBJ1-2; D possibly corresponds to TRBD1 (5 bases). Germline V gene lookup returns CDR1 MNHEY and CDR2 SMNVEV (reference sequence). V was shortened by 1 base and J by 8 bases, with 14 bases between the two germline ends. This CDR3 contains 14 residues. This chain's CDR3 is CASSLWSAGRGYTF. CDR3 in DNA: TGTGCCAGCAGTTTATGGTCGGCAGGGCGAGGCTACACCTTC.